Listed here are 25 T cell receptor beta chains from one sample, sequenced in a study of CD8 T cells in ankylosing spondylitis (dated by TCRdb to the late 2010s). The library was generated by 5' RACE. Instrument used: Illumina HiSeq 2500. Using fastp at Q25 and MiXCR, TCRdb reprocessed the public reads and kept productive beta chains. CDR3 protein sequences are deduplicated, and each keeps its most common genes and DNA. The sample profile shows approximately 100,000 distinct CDR3 sequences; around 24% of them were found once. The ten largest make up roughly an eighth of the sample. The sample taken for sequencing was synovial fluid, either unsorted or a sorted T cell fraction (not recorded which). Receptors originate from a male donor with ankylosing spondylitis.

This chain links TRBV2 with TRBJ2-5, with D unresolved. Germline V lookup: CDR1 SNHLY, CDR2 FYNNEI. Trimming left V 1 base short and J 3 bases short, with 9 bases between. This CDR3 comprises 14 residues. CDR3 DNA: TGTGCCAGCAGTGAAGTTGAGAGAAAAGAGACCCAGTACTTC. Translated: CASSEVERKETQYF.

The genes are TRBV7-8 and TRBJ2-2; D not certain. V was clipped by 1 base and J by 7 bases, with 10 bases between them. CDR1 SGHVS and CDR2 FQNEAQ come from the germline V gene. The length of the CDR3 is 14 residues. In nucleotides, the CDR3 is TGTGCCAGCAGCTTAGACTGGGCCAACGGGGAGCTGTTTTTT. It specifies CASSLDWANGELFF. Supplemented by reference TRBV7-8 and TRBJ2-2, the full variable domain reads GAGVSQSPRYKVAKRGQDVALRCDPISGHVSLFWYQQALGQGPEFLTYFQNEAQLDKSGLPSDRFFAERPEGSVSTLKIQRTQQEDSAVYLCASSLDWANGELFFGEGSRLTVL.

The J gene is TRBJ2-2, the V gene TRBV27; D is possibly TRBD2 (6 bases). Germline V gives CDR1 MNHEY, CDR2 SMNVEV (reference sequence). The CDR3 runs 15 residues. The ends were cut back, 0 bases at V and 4 bases at J, with 9 bases in the middle. CDR3 nucleotide sequence: TGTGCCAGCAGTTTATCGGAGGGGTCCACCGGGGAGCTGTTTTTT. As protein: CASSLSEGSTGELFF.

The sample holds many counts of this clonotype. The rearrangement links TRBV29-1 to TRBJ2-4, with D perhaps TRBD2 (5 bases). Per the germline V gene, CDR1 is SQVTM and CDR2 is ANQGSEA. This CDR3 spans 12 amino acids. Trimming left V 6 bases short and J 5 bases short, with 11 bases between. CDR3 DNA: TGCAGCGTCGAGAGGGCCCAAAACATTCAGTACTTC. Amino acid sequence: CSVERAQNIQYF.

This clonotype was recorded at least ten times. This rearrangement joins TRBV29-1 to TRBJ1-1; D is unresolved. This CDR3 has 13 residues. The V end lost 6 bases, the J end lost 3 bases, and 14 bases lay between the germline ends. Germline CDR1 and CDR2: SQVTM and ANQGSEA. This CDR3 is CSVKALGDTEAFF. DNA of the CDR3: TGCAGCGTCAAGGCTCTCGGGGACACTGAAGCTTTCTTT.

The chain employs TRBV5-1 and TRBJ2-6; D is possibly TRBD1 (6 bases). The V and J ends lost 3 bases and 9 bases respectively, with 16 bases between them. From germline, CDR1 is SGHRS and CDR2 YFSETQ. CDR3 length: 15 amino acids. CDR3 coding DNA: TGCGCCAGCAGCTCCGGGCCAGGGGTAGGCAACGTCCTGACTTTC. Translating it yields CASSSGPGVGNVLTF.

This clonotype was picked up many times. The rearrangement uses TRBV5-1 and TRBJ2-1, with 8 nucleotides matching TRBD2. CDR1 and CDR2 from the germline V gene are SGHRS and YFSETQ. V trimming: 4 bases; J trimming: 9 bases; junction bases outside the gene matches: 12. The CDR3 has 15 residues. The CDR3 reads CASSLSREGLAEQFF. Here the CDR3 DNA reads TGCGCCAGCAGCCTGAGCCGGGAGGGCCTTGCTGAGCAGTTCTTC.

This clonotype was recorded many times. The rearrangement uses TRBV24-1 and TRBJ2-1; 9 positions match TRBD2. This CDR3 is built from 14 residues. Germline V lookup: CDR1 KGHDR, CDR2 SFDVKD. After removal of 6 bases from V and 7 bases from J, the junction contained 6 bases not matched to a gene. In nucleotides, the CDR3 is TGTGCCACCAGTCGACTAGCGGAGACAAATGAGCAGTTCTTC. As protein: CATSRLAETNEQFF.

This clonotype rates as medium-sized (0.01 to 0.1%). For the CDR3, the DNA is TGCAGTGTTGGGGCTTCCAATGAGCAGTTCTTC. Protein product: CSVGASNEQFF. The genes are TRBV20-1 and TRBJ2-1; tentatively, D is TRBD1 (5 bases). V was shortened by 7 bases and J by 6 bases, with 10 bases between the two germline ends. CDR1 is DFQATT and CDR2 is SNEGSKA in the germline V gene (reference sequence). The CDR3 sequence is 11 residues long.

This clonotype showed up just a few times. This chain uses TRBV12-3 or TRBV12-4 with TRBJ1-6, with TRBD1 matching 10 bases. The CDR3 has 15 residues. With V trimmed by 5 bases and J by 9 bases, 7 bases remained unmatched. CDR3 sequence reads: CASSPGTGASSPLHF. The CDR3 coding sequence is TGTGCCAGCAGTCCCGGGACAGGGGCTTCTTCACCCCTCCACTTT.

The sample holds a few counts of this clonotype. The chain is built from TRBV20-1 and TRBJ2-7; TRBD1 might be the D (6 bases). V was cut by 6 bases and J by 5 bases, with 11 bases left in between. Germline-derived CDR1 and CDR2 are DFQATT and SNEGSKA (reference sequence). The CDR3 length is 11 residues. Here the CDR3 reads CSAWGLNEQYF. CDR3 nucleotides: TGCAGTGCGTGGGGGCTCAACGAGCAGTACTTC.

The rearrangement joins TRBV6-1 to TRBJ2-7, with 11 bases fitting TRBD1. CDR3 size: 16 residues. Trimming cost V 3 bases and J 3 bases; bases outside gene matches: 7. From germline, CDR1 is MNHNS and CDR2 SASEGT. The CDR3 loop is CASSEYGTGGGYEQYF. The CDR3 coding sequence is TGTGCCAGCAGTGAGTACGGGACAGGGGGAGGCTACGAGCAGTACTTC.

The chain carries TRBV20-1 and TRBJ2-7; D gene unclear. The germline V and J ends were trimmed by 0 bases and 2 bases, with 11 bases remaining between them. The CDR3 is made up of 14 amino acids. Germline V gives CDR1 DFQATT, CDR2 SNEGSKA (reference sequence). CDR3: CSARDAFRAYEQYF. The CDR3 bases are TGCAGTGCTAGAGATGCTTTTAGGGCCTACGAGCAGTACTTC.

V usage is TRBV9 and J usage is TRBJ1-1; D not certain. Germline loops: CDR1 SGDLS, CDR2 YYNGEE. CDR3 length equals 14 residues. V dropped 0 bases and J dropped 1 base, with 7 bases sitting between them. The CDR3 sequence is CASSVGGPNTEAFF. CDR3 nucleotide sequence: TGTGCCAGCAGCGTAGGTGGGCCGAACACTGAAGCTTTCTTT.

For this clonotype: This may stem from a read error, because a much larger clone lies one nucleotide away. V usage is TRBV7-9 and J usage is TRBJ1-5; TRBD1 agrees at 9 bases. The CDR3 has 14 residues. J was trimmed by 4 bases and V by 4 bases; bases with no gene match: 2. Germline V CDR1 and CDR2: SEHNR, FQNEAQ (reference sequence). CDR3 in amino acids: CASSSDRGNQPQHF. The CDR3 DNA reads TGTGCCAGCAGCTCGGACAGGGGTAATCAGCCCCAGCATTTT.

This clonotype was observed at least ten times. V is TRBV20-1 and J is TRBJ2-1, with D perhaps TRBD2 (5 bases). This CDR3 has 13 residues. CDR1 and CDR2 from the germline V gene are DFQATT and SNEGSKA (reference sequence). The V end lost 5 bases, the J end lost 8 bases, and 16 bases lay between the germline ends. The CDR3 DNA reads as TGCAGTGCTCCCGGAGGCGCAGACGATGAGCAGTTCTTC. It is translated as CSAPGGADDEQFF.

The rearrangement links TRBV5-1 to TRBJ1-2; TRBD1 might be the D (5 bases). The length of the CDR3 is 13 residues. Germline CDR1 SGHRS, CDR2 YFSETQ. With 0 bases removed from V and 8 bases from J, the gap between germline ends came to 11 bases. This chain's CDR3 is CASSLGGTRGYTF. CDR3 sequence (DNA): TGCGCCAGCAGCTTGGGTGGGACGCGAGGCTACACCTTC.

V usage is TRBV20-1 and J usage is TRBJ1-4, with 7 positions matching TRBD1. CDR1 is DFQATT and CDR2 is SNEGSKA in the germline V gene (reference sequence). This CDR3 region has 16 residues. Unmatched junction bases numbered 14, after V lost 2 bases and J lost 8 bases. CDR3 sequence reads: CSARPTTAGGWEKLFF. The CDR3 DNA reads as TGCAGTGCTAGACCAACCACGGCAGGGGGGTGGGAAAAACTGTTTTTT.

In nucleotides, the CDR3 is TGTGCCAGCAGCTTGGGACTAGCCGATGCAGATACGCAGTATTTT. Its protein is CASSLGLADADTQYF. The rearrangement joins TRBV7-9 to TRBJ2-3; the match to TRBD2 covers 9 bases. This CDR3 contains 15 residues. Germline CDR1 and CDR2: SEHNR and FQNEAQ (reference sequence). Trimming removed 3 bases from V and 4 bases from J; junction bases left unmatched: 5.

This clonotype was detected only a few times. The V and J genes are TRBV3-1 and TRBJ1-2; D not resolved. V lost 0 bases to trimming and J lost 7 bases, with 9 bases between them. This CDR3 region has 13 residues. Germline CDR1 is LGHDT and CDR2 is YNNKEL (reference sequence). The CDR3 coding sequence is TGTGCCAGCAGCCAAGAATTTGGAGGTGGCTACACCTTC. Its translation is CASSQEFGGGYTF.

The chain couples TRBV12-5 to TRBJ2-2; D gene ambiguous. There are 13 residues in the CDR3. V lost 6 bases and J lost 0, with 5 bases in between. CDR1 and CDR2 from the germline V gene are LGHNT and FRNRAP. The CDR3 DNA follows: TGTGCTAGTGGATCTACGAACACCGGGGAGCTGTTTTTT. It specifies CASGSTNTGELFF.

There are a few counts of this clonotype. The V and J genes are TRBV20-1 and TRBJ1-2; possible D gene TRBD1, 5 bases. Germline-derived CDR1 and CDR2 are DFQATT and SNEGSKA (reference sequence). The CDR3 has 12 amino acids. Between the trimmed V and J ends, which lost 4 bases and 8 bases, there was a span of 14 bases. CDR3 coding DNA: TGCAGTGCTAATAGGCCAGGGTGGGGCTACACCTTC. It is translated as CSANRPGWGYTF.

The chain couples TRBV11-2 to TRBJ2-1, with 10 bases fitting TRBD2. The CDR3 is 16 residues long. The junction had 6 bases not matched to a gene; V was cut back by 1 base and J by 6 bases. Germline CDR1 and CDR2: SGHAT and FQNNGV. In DNA form, the CDR3 reads TGTGCCAGCAGCTTAGTCCCTAGCGGGAGTGCCAATGAGCAGTTCTTC. Encoded protein: CASSLVPSGSANEQFF.

This clonotype showed up many times. The genes are TRBV12-3 or TRBV12-4 and TRBJ2-1; D not certain. Trimming removed 4 bases from V and 3 bases from J, with 10 bases in between. This CDR3 has 14 amino acids. The CDR3 DNA reads TGTGCCAGCAGTTACGGTGCTATCTACAATGAGCAGTTCTTC. It codes for CASSYGAIYNEQFF.

The CDR3 region has the DNA TGCAGTGCTAGATTTCCGGGACTATCCTACAATGAGCAGTTCTTC. Amino acids: CSARFPGLSYNEQFF. This chain uses TRBV20-1 with TRBJ2-1; 7 bases are shared with TRBD2. This CDR3 is 15 amino acids long. From germline, CDR1 is DFQATT and CDR2 SNEGSKA (reference sequence). The V segment lost 2 bases and the J segment 1 base; nucleotides outside the gene matches: 5.